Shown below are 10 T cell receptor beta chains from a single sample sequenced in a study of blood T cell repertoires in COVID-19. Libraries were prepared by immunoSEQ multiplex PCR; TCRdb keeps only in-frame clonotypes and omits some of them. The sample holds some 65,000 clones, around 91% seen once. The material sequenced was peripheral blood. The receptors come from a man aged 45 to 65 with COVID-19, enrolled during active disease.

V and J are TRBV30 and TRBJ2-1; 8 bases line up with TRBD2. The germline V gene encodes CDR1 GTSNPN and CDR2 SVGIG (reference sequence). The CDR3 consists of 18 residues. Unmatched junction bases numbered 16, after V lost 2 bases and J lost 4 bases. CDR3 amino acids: CAWSSFSPGTRWYNEQFF. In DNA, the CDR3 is TGTGCCTGGAGTTCTTTTTCGCCGGGGACTAGGTGGTACAATGAGCAGTTCTTC. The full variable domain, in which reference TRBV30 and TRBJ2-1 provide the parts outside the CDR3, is SQTIHQWPATLVQPVGSPLSLECTVEGTSNPNLYWYRQAAGRGLQLLFYSVGIGQISSEVPQNLSASRPQDRQFILSSKKLLLSDSGFYLCAWSSFSPGTRWYNEQFFGPGTRLTVL.

DNA for the CDR3: TGTGCCACCAGTGACCCTAGACAGGGGGCAGGTGAGCAGTTCTTC. It codes for CATSDPRQGAGEQFF. The chain has TRBV24-1 and TRBJ2-1; 10 positions match TRBD1. Germline values: CDR1 KGHDR, CDR2 SFDVKD. CDR3 length equals 15 residues. Unmatched junction bases numbered 8, after V lost 4 bases and J lost 9 bases.

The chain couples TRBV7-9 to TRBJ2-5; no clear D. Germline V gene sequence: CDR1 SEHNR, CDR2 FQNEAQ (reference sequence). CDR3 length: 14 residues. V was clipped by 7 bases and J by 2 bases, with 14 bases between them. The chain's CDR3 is CASKSMAVQETQYF. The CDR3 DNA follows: TGTGCCAGCAAGTCCATGGCAGTACAAGAGACCCAGTACTTC. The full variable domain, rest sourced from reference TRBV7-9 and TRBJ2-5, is DTGVSQNPRHKITKRGQNVTFRCDPISEHNRLYWYRQTLGQGPEFLTYFQNEAQLEKSRLLSDRFSAERPKGSFSTLEIQRTEQGDSAMYLCASKSMAVQETQYFGPGTRLLVL.

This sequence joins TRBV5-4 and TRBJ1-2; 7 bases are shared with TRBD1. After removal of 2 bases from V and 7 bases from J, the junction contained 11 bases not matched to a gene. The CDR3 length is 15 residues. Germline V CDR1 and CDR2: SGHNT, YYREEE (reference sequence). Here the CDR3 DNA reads TGTGCCAGCAGCTTAGATGACAGGGACAGCTCTGGCTACACCTTC. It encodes CASSLDDRDSSGYTF.

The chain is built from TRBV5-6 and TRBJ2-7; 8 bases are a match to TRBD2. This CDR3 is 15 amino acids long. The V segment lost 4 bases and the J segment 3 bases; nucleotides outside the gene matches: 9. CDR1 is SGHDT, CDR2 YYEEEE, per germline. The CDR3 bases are TGTGCCAGCAGCCTTCCACTAGCGGTAAGCTACGAGCAGTACTTC. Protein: CASSLPLAVSYEQYF.

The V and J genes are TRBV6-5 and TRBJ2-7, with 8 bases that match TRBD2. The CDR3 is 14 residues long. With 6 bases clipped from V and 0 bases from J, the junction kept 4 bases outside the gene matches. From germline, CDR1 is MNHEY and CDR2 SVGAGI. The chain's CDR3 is CASRERGSSYEQYF. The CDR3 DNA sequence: TGTGCCAGCAGGGAGCGGGGGAGCTCCTACGAGCAGTACTTC.

The CDR3 DNA sequence: TGCGCCAGCAGCCAAGGGGCGGGAGACTACAATGAGCAGTTCTTC. Amino acid sequence: CASSQGAGDYNEQFF. The V and J genes are TRBV4-3 and TRBJ2-1; 7 bases are a match to TRBD2. This CDR3 contains 15 residues. J was trimmed by 3 bases and V by 1 base; bases with no gene match: 3. The germline gives CDR1 LGHNA, CDR2 YSLEER.

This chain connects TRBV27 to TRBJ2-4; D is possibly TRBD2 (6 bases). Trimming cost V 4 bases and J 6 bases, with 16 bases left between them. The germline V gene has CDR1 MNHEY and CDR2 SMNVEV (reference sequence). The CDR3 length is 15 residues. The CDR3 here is CASSSRGSGRNIQYF. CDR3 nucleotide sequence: TGTGCCAGCAGTTCCCGAGGTAGCGGAAGAAACATTCAGTACTTC.

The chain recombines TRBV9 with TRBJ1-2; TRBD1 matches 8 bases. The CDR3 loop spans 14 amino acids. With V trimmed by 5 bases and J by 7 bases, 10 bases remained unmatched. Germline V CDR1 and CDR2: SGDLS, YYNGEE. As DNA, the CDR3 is TGTGCCAGCAGTGATAGGACAGGGCGGAGTGGCTACACCTTC. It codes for CASSDRTGRSGYTF.

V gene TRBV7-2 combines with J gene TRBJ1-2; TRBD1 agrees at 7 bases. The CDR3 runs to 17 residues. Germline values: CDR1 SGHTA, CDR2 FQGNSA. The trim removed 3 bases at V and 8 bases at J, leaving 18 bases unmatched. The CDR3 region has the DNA TGTGCCAGCAGCTTTCCCACGACCACACAGGGGTCTAGGGGCTACACCTTC. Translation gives CASSFPTTTQGSRGYTF.